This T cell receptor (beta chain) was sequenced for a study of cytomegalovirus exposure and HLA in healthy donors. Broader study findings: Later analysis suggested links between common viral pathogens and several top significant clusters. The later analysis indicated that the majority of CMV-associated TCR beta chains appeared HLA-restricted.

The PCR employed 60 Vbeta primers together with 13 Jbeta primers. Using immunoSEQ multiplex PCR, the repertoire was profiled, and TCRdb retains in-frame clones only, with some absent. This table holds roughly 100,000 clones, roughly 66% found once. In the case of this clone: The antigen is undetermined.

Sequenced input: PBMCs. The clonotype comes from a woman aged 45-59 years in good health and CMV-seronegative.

The CDR3 bases are TGTGCTAGTGGTTTGGCACGGGACTCTCAAGTCGGGGAGCTGTTTTTT. Its translation: CASGLARDSQVGELFF. The chain couples TRBV12-5 to TRBJ2-2, with a weak D call TRBD2 (6 bases). V lost 1 base to trimming and J lost 7 bases, with 16 bases between them. CDR3 size: 16 residues. Germline V gene data show CDR1 as LGHNT and CDR2 as FRNRAP.